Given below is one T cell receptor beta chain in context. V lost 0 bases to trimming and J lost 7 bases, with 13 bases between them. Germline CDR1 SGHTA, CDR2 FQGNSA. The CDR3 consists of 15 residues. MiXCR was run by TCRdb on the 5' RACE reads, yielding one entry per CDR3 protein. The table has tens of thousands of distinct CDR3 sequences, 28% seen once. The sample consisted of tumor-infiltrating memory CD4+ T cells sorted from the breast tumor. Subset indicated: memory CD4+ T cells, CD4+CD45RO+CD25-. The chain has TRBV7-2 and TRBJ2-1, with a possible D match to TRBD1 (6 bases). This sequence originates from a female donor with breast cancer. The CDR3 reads CASSLARNRVNEQFF. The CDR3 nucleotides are TGTGCCAGCAGCTTAGCGCGTAACAGGGTTAATGAGCAGTTCTTC.